This TCR beta chain stems from a study of cytomegalovirus exposure and HLA in healthy donors. Findings of the study overall: The authors listed 150 to 200 TCR beta chains as cytomegalovirus-associated.

Worth noting for this clone: Its antigen remains unknown.

The CDR3 sequence is 18 residues long. With V trimmed by 4 bases and J by 6 bases, 15 bases remained unmatched. Germline CDR1 SGDLS, CDR2 YYNGEE. The PCR employed 60 Vbeta primers together with 13 Jbeta primers. Profiled with immunoSEQ multiplex PCR; TCRdb holds only in-frame clones, not every one. Of more than 140,000 clones in the sample, more than 75% are singletons; the top ten hold more than 2.5%. Healthy bone marrow donors made up the donor group. The sample consisted of PBMCs. This sequence was found in a man in his late teens or twenties in good health and CMV-seropositive. The J gene is TRBJ2-3, the V gene TRBV9, with 12 bases fitting TRBD2. CDR3 nucleotides: TGTGCCAGCAGCCCGCGACTAGCGGGAGCTTGGAGGGTGGATACGCAGTATTTT. It specifies CASSPRLAGAWRVDTQYF.